These 28 T cell receptor beta chains were all obtained from the same sample, sequenced in a study of blood T cell repertoires in COVID-19. The repertoire was sequenced with immunoSEQ multiplex PCR; TCRdb's copy has only in-frame clones and lacks some. The sample has 200,000 to 250,000 clones; 84% are singletons. Sequenced input: PBMCs or T cells enriched from blood (not recorded which). These receptors were taken from a woman aged 40 to 49 who had recovered from COVID-19.

The CDR3: CASSSLAGATGELFF. The CDR3, as DNA: TGTGCCAGTAGTTCCCTAGCGGGTGCAACCGGGGAGCTGTTTTTT. This rearrangement joins TRBV19 to TRBJ2-2; 8 nucleotides agree with TRBD2. Germline V gene lookup returns CDR1 LNHDA and CDR2 SQIVND (reference sequence). Trimming took 5 bases from V and 5 from J; bases not matched to a gene: 7. The CDR3 runs to 15 residues.

The chain joins TRBV24-1 to TRBJ2-1, with TRBD2 matching 12 bases. The CDR3 runs 15 residues. V dropped 9 bases and J dropped 9; count of bases not matched to a gene: 11. The germline CDR1 and CDR2 sequences are KGHDR and SFDVKD. The CDR3 bases are TGTGCCACCGCTATTTCTAGCGGGAGGGGGGTTGAGCAGTTCTTC. Protein product: CATAISSGRGVEQFF.

The chain links TRBV14 to TRBJ2-3; 7 nucleotides line up with TRBD1. The CDR3 covers 13 residues. Per germline, CDR1 SGHDN and CDR2 FVKESK. Losses at the gene ends were 4 bases for V and 6 bases for J; bases not matched to a gene: 4. CDR3: CASSLGTDDTQYF. The CDR3 bases are TGTGCCAGCAGCCTAGGGACAGACGATACGCAGTATTTT.

The chain links TRBV27 to TRBJ1-3; D might be TRBD1 (5 bases). The CDR3 contains 15 residues. The V gene's germline CDR1 is MNHEY and CDR2 SMNVEV (reference sequence). Trimming removed 1 base at V and 2 bases at J, with 9 bases between. The CDR3 is CASSLYFRAGNTIYF. The CDR3 nucleotides read TGTGCCAGCAGTTTATACTTCAGGGCTGGAAACACCATATATTTT.

The gene calls are TRBV5-4 and TRBJ2-2; 11 positions agree with TRBD1. With V trimmed by 4 bases and J by 3 bases, 5 bases remained unmatched. This CDR3 region has 16 residues. CDR1 and CDR2 (germline): SGHNT, YYREEE (reference sequence). CDR3 sequence: CASSLGQGADTGELFF. The CDR3 DNA follows: TGTGCCAGCAGCCTAGGACAGGGGGCTGACACCGGGGAGCTGTTTTTT.

The chain has TRBV30 and TRBJ1-6, with 7 bases that match TRBD1. Trimming removed 1 base from V and 9 bases from J; junction bases left unmatched: 3. Germline V CDR1 and CDR2: GTSNPN, SVGIG (reference sequence). This CDR3 has 13 amino acids. CDR3 loop: CAWSGQGGSPLHF. CDR3 nucleotide sequence: TGTGCCTGGAGTGGACAGGGTGGTTCACCCCTCCACTTT. Drawing the rest from reference TRBV30 and TRBJ1-6, the complete variable domain is SQTIHQWPATLVQPVGSPLSLECTVEGTSNPNLYWYRQAAGRGLQLLFYSVGIGQISSEVPQNLSASRPQDRQFILSSKKLLLSDSGFYLCAWSGQGGSPLHFGNGTRLTVT.

The V gene is TRBV3-1 (or the pseudogene TRBV3-2), the J gene TRBJ2-7; D gene ambiguous. V was cut by 4 bases and J by 0 bases, with 10 bases left in between. The CDR3 has 14 residues. Germline V gene data show CDR1 as LGHDT and CDR2 as YNNKEL (reference sequence). CDR3 in amino acids: CASSRGGDSYEQYF. The CDR3 region has the DNA TGTGCCAGCAGCCGTGGCGGTGACTCCTACGAGCAGTACTTC.

The chain is built from TRBV10-3 and TRBJ2-3; 9 nucleotides agree with TRBD2. Germline V gene lookup returns CDR1 ENHRY and CDR2 SYGVKD. Trimming at V came to 1 base and at J to 4 bases, leaving 9 bases not matched to a gene. CDR3 length equals 17 residues. CDR3 nucleotides: TGTGCCATCAGTGAGTTTCCTAGCGGGATGGGGGCAGATACGCAGTATTTT. Its translation is CAISEFPSGMGADTQYF.

Note on this clone: This sample also contains other DNA sequences that code for the same CDR3. The CDR3 is CASSLTGNTEAFF. The DNA of the CDR3 is TGCGCCAGCAGCTTGACGGGGAACACTGAAGCTTTCTTT. The chain uses TRBV5-1 and TRBJ1-1; D gene unclear. V was clipped by 1 base and J by 1 base, with 5 bases between them. Germline V gene sequence: CDR1 SGHRS, CDR2 YFSETQ. The CDR3 is 13 amino acids.

The chain recombines TRBV7-2 with TRBJ2-1, with 9 bases lining up with TRBD2. The CDR3 covers 15 residues. V lost 0 bases and J lost 11; bases outside the gene matches: 8. The V gene's germline CDR1 is SGHTA and CDR2 FQGNSA. The CDR3, as DNA: TGTGCCAGCAGCTTAGCTTTGCGGGAGGGAACGAAGCAGTTCTTC. Its protein product is CASSLALREGTKQFF. Filled out from reference TRBV7-2 and TRBJ2-1, the complete variable domain reads GAGVSQSPSNKVTEKGKDVELRCDPISGHTALYWYRQSLGQGLEFLIYFQGNSAPDKSGLPSDRFSAERTGGSVSTLTIQRTQQEDSAVYLCASSLALREGTKQFFGPGTRLTVL.

This chain joins TRBV2 and TRBJ2-2; maybe TRBD2 (6 bases). The CDR3 spans 15 residues. Germline V gene lookup returns CDR1 SNHLY and CDR2 FYNNEI. Trimming removed 4 bases at V and 2 bases at J, with 11 bases between. The CDR3 nucleotides read TGTGCCAGCAGTGGATCTAGCGTAAACACCGGGGAGCTGTTTTTT. Protein: CASSGSSVNTGELFF.

V usage is TRBV5-4 and J usage is TRBJ2-3; TRBD2 agrees at 13 bases. The CDR3 length is 16 residues. The V gene end was trimmed by 4 bases and the J gene end by 6 bases; junction bases not matched to a gene: 8. Looked up from germline, CDR1 is SGHNT and CDR2 is YYREEE (reference sequence). The CDR3 nucleotides are TGTGCCAGCAGCCCGGGGACTAGCGGGAACGGGGATACGCAGTATTTT. The encoded protein is CASSPGTSGNGDTQYF.

The chain carries TRBV7-8 and TRBJ2-1, with TRBD2 identical over 16 bases. The CDR3 has 19 residues. Per germline, CDR1 SGHVS and CDR2 FQNEAQ. Losses at the gene ends were 5 bases for V and 2 bases for J; bases not matched to a gene: 9. The DNA for the CDR3 is TGTGCCAGCAGCCATCCACCGGGACTAGCGGGAGGGCCCTACAATGAGCAGTTCTTC. It translates to CASSHPPGLAGGPYNEQFF. The whole variable domain, remainder taken from reference TRBV7-8 and TRBJ2-1, is GAGVSQSPRYKVAKRGQDVALRCDPISGHVSLFWYQQALGQGPEFLTYFQNEAQLDKSGLPSDRFFAERPEGSVSTLKIQRTQQEDSAVYLCASSHPPGLAGGPYNEQFFGPGTRLTVL.

The genes are TRBV9 and TRBJ1-2; 7 bases are a match to TRBD1. Trimming took 4 bases from V and 1 from J; bases not matched to a gene: 7. This CDR3 region has 15 residues. From germline, CDR1 is SGDLS and CDR2 YYNGEE. The CDR3 here is CASSPQGDGNYGYTF. Written as DNA, the CDR3 is TGTGCCAGCAGCCCTCAGGGGGACGGTAACTATGGCTACACCTTC. Complete variable domain (other parts from reference TRBV9 and TRBJ1-2): DSGVTQTPKHLITATGQRVTLRCSPRSGDLSVYWYQQSLDQGLQFLIQYYNGEERAKGNILERFSAQQFPDLHSELNLSSLELGDSALYFCASSPQGDGNYGYTFGSGTRLTVV.

The J gene is TRBJ1-5, the V gene TRBV30, with 7 bases that match TRBD1. Germline V gene lookup returns CDR1 GTSNPN and CDR2 SVGIG (reference sequence). The CDR3 has 15 residues. The V gene end was trimmed by 3 bases and the J gene end by 2 bases; junction bases not matched to a gene: 7. DNA of the CDR3: TGTGCCTGGAGCCTAGGGCAGGGGGGCAATCAGCCCCAGCATTTT. Translated, it gives CAWSLGQGGNQPQHF.

This CDR3 is CASSSTGGQVEAFF. The CDR3 coding sequence is TGTGCCAGCAGCTCGACAGGGGGCCAAGTTGAAGCTTTCTTT. This sequence joins TRBV13 and TRBJ1-1, with TRBD1 matching over 10 bases. CDR3 length: 14 residues. Trimming at V came to 4 bases and at J to 7 bases, leaving 6 bases not matched to a gene. Germline CDR1 and CDR2: PRHDT and FYEKMQ (reference sequence).

J is TRBJ2-1 and V is TRBV19; 9 bases are a match to TRBD2. Germline CDR1 reads LNHDA; CDR2 reads SQIVND (reference sequence). The CDR3 contains 14 residues. J was trimmed by 7 bases and V by 6 bases; bases with no gene match: 7. This chain's CDR3 is CASRIQSGRNEQFF. The CDR3 nucleotides are TGTGCCAGTAGGATACAAAGCGGGAGGAATGAGCAGTTCTTC.

This chain joins TRBV2 and TRBJ1-5; D may be TRBD1 (5 bases). Germline V CDR1 and CDR2: SNHLY, FYNNEI. The CDR3 totals 14 residues. Trimming left V 5 bases short and J 5 bases short, with 13 bases between. This CDR3 is CASSFVTEDQPQHF. CDR3 nucleotide sequence: TGTGCCAGCAGTTTTGTGACAGAGGATCAGCCCCAGCATTTT.

V and J are TRBV6-5 and TRBJ1-5; D might be TRBD1 (5 bases). Per germline, CDR1 MNHEY and CDR2 SVGAGI. V was trimmed by 0 bases and J by 7 bases, leaving 10 bases between them. The CDR3 length is 14 residues. The CDR3 reads CASSYSGGSQPQHF. DNA for the CDR3: TGTGCCAGCAGTTACTCGGGGGGGAGCCAGCCCCAGCATTTT.

The V call is TRBV18, the J call TRBJ2-3; 8 nucleotides agree with TRBD2. Unmatched junction bases numbered 12, after V lost 3 bases and J lost 4 bases. This CDR3 is 17 amino acids long. CDR1 is KGHSH and CDR2 is LQKENI in the germline V gene. CDR3 DNA sequence: TGTGCCAGCTCACCGATCGGAAAGCGGGAGAGGGCAGATACGCAGTATTTT. Its translation: CASSPIGKRERADTQYF.

V and J are TRBV6-4 and TRBJ2-3; TRBD1 matches at 10 bases. There are 15 residues in the CDR3. The junction had 4 bases not matched to a gene; V was cut back by 3 bases and J by 4 bases. CDR1 and CDR2 from the germline V gene are MRHNA and SNTAGT. The CDR3 spells CASSESGTGADTQYF. The DNA for the CDR3 is TGTGCCAGCAGTGAGTCTGGGACAGGGGCAGATACGCAGTATTTT.

The chain has TRBV5-6 and TRBJ2-7; 8 nucleotides agree with TRBD2. Germline values: CDR1 SGHDT, CDR2 YYEEEE. Losses at the gene ends were 3 bases for V and 2 bases for J; bases not matched to a gene: 10. This CDR3 comprises 16 residues. For the CDR3, the DNA is TGTGCCAGCAGCTCCCGGCGGTTCGGGAGGGCCTACGAGCAGTACGTC. Its translation: CASSSRRFGRAYEQYV.

This rearrangement joins TRBV30 to TRBJ2-1; 13 nucleotides align to TRBD2. Germline CDR1 and CDR2: GTSNPN and SVGIG (reference sequence). V gave up 0 bases and J gave up 1 base; unmatched junction bases: 6. The CDR3 runs to 18 residues. CDR3 bases: TGTGCCTGGAGTGTACTAGCGGGAGGGCCCGTATCCTACAATGAGCAGTTCTTC. It translates to CAWSVLAGGPVSYNEQFF.

With respect to this clone: The same CDR3 also results from other DNA sequences found in this sample. The chain has TRBV7-3 and TRBJ2-5; D is uncertain. The V end was cut by 2 bases, the J end by 1 base, with 5 bases between. Germline-derived CDR1 and CDR2 are SGHTA and FQGTGA. This CDR3 comprises 13 residues. Here the CDR3 DNA reads TGTGCCAGCAGCTTATCAGGCCAAGAGACCCAGTACTTC. This codes for CASSLSGQETQYF.

The rearrangement links TRBV5-1 to TRBJ1-6, with D unresolved. CDR3 size: 15 residues. The V end lost 2 bases, the J end lost 1 base, and 7 bases lay between the germline ends. Germline CDR1 and CDR2: SGHRS and YFSETQ. Written as DNA, the CDR3 is TGCGCCAGCAGCTTATCTCCTTCCTATAATTCACCCCTCCACTTT. As protein: CASSLSPSYNSPLHF. Full variable domain (missing parts from reference TRBV5-1 and TRBJ1-6): KAGVTQTPRYLIKTRGQQVTLSCSPISGHRSVSWYQQTPGQGLQFLFEYFSETQRNKGNFPGRFSGRQFSNSRSEMNVSTLELGDSALYLCASSLSPSYNSPLHFGNGTRLTVT.

A few counts support this clone. The chain carries TRBV7-2 and TRBJ1-5; 7 positions agree with TRBD1. The J segment lost 3 bases and the V segment lost 6 bases, leaving 5 bases of the junction unmatched. This CDR3 contains 14 residues. Germline CDR1 SGHTA, CDR2 FQGNSA. The CDR3 protein is CASRGDSFNQPQHF. CDR3 DNA sequence: TGTGCCAGCAGGGGGGACAGTTTCAATCAGCCCCAGCATTTT.

This clone was counted only a few times. This chain joins TRBV7-9 and TRBJ2-3; TRBD1 might be the D (5 bases). The CDR3 sequence is 15 residues long. Germline values: CDR1 SEHNR, CDR2 FQNEAQ (reference sequence). V was pared by 4 bases and J by 5 bases, with 16 bases between. The CDR3 loop reads CASSWWKGAVDTQYF. The CDR3 nucleotides are TGTGCCAGCAGCTGGTGGAAAGGGGCGGTAGATACGCAGTATTTT.

V and J are TRBV7-2 and TRBJ2-7; 8 bases line up with TRBD2. Trimming at V came to 1 base and at J to 0 bases, leaving 2 bases not matched to a gene. The CDR3 spans 15 residues. Germline loops: CDR1 SGHTA, CDR2 FQGNSA. The CDR3 nucleotides read TGTGCCAGCAGCTTAGATGGGACTAGCTCCTACGAGCAGTACTTC. It is translated as CASSLDGTSSYEQYF. The variable domain in full, completed from reference TRBV7-2 and TRBJ2-7, reads GAGVSQSPSNKVTEKGKDVELRCDPISGHTALYWYRQSLGQGLEFLIYFQGNSAPDKSGLPSDRFSAERTGGSVSTLTIQRTQQEDSAVYLCASSLDGTSSYEQYFGPGTRLTVT.